The clone carrying this T cell receptor (beta chain) appeared many times. Its specificity is unknown. This record belongs to a study of neurological immune-mediated disorders. The V end lost 8 bases, the J end lost 6 bases, and 16 bases lay between the germline ends. This CDR3 is built from 13 residues. Study-wide findings and caveats: When repertoires were grouped phylogenetically, those of 18 of 34 multiple sclerosis patients fell into one related-CDR3 cluster, a possible signature. The greatest TCR clonal expansion appeared in HTLV-1-associated myelopathy and the smallest, falling below healthy controls, in multiple sclerosis.

The cDNA was synthesized by 5'RACE incorporating 10-nucleotide random UMIs. From the 5' RACE reads, TCRdb called clonotypes with MiXCR, one entry per CDR3 protein. The sample yields about 20,000 distinct CDR3 sequences, about 2.8% seen once. Unsorted libraries were generated from 2 million PBMCs held at -80 degrees C. The J gene is TRBJ1-1, the V gene TRBV12-3 or TRBV12-4; D is possibly TRBD1 (5 bases). Sequences were obtained from PBMCs. The TCR originated in a woman aged 18-35 years with multiple sclerosis. In DNA, the CDR3 is TGTGCCAGCGGCAGGGAAGGGGTGCCTGAAGCTTTCTTT. Residues: CASGREGVPEAFF.